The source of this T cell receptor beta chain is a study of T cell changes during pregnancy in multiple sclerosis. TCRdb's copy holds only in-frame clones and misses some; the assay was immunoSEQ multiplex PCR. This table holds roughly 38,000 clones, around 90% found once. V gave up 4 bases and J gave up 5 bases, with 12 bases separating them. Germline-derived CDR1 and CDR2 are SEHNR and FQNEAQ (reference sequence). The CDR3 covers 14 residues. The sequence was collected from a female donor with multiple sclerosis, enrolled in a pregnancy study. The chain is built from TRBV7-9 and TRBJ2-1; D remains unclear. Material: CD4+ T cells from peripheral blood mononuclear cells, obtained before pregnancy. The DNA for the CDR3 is TGTGCCAGCAGCTCGATTAGACTGGACAATGAGCAGTTCTTC. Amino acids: CASSSIRLDNEQFF.